The source of this T cell receptor beta chain is a study of cytomegalovirus exposure and HLA in healthy donors. Study-level results: In a later analysis, most CMV-associated TCR beta chains appeared HLA-restricted. About 87% or about 30% of the time was how often most TCR beta V segments were productive, according to an earlier analysis.

The PCR made use of 60 Vbeta and 13 Jbeta primers. Repertoires were generated with immunoSEQ multiplex PCR, while TCRdb's copy carries only in-frame clones and drops some. The data hold about 95,000 clones, with around four fifths observed a single time. About this clone: The antigen is unknown.

Germline CDR1 MNHNS, CDR2 SASEGT. This CDR3 comprises 15 residues. V lost 6 bases and J lost 1; bases outside the gene matches: 9. V is TRBV6-1 and J is TRBJ2-7; 7 bases align to TRBD1. The sequence was obtained from a middle-aged woman in good health and CMV-seronegative. Sequencing was carried out using PBMCs. This CDR3 reads CASRADRTSSYEQYF. In DNA form, the CDR3 reads TGTGCCAGCAGAGCGGACAGGACCTCGTCCTACGAGCAGTACTTC.